This passage covers 7 T cell receptor beta chains from one sample sequenced in a study of shared clonotypes between healthy human individuals. Assay used: immunoSEQ multiplex PCR; TCRdb lists only in-frame clones, some missing. This sample carries roughly 2,000,000 clones, approximately 95% of them seen once, and the ten largest clones take 1.2%. Naive CD8 cells lacked CD45RO, underwent positive selection for CCR7 and left out terminally differentiated effector memory CD45RA+ cells. Sequenced input: naive CD8+ T cells sorted from blood. The source of these receptors is a man aged 18 to 35 in good health.

The rearrangement uses TRBV2 and TRBJ1-2; 7 nucleotides agree with TRBD1. V lost 5 bases, J lost 7 bases, and 10 bases stayed unmatched. The CDR3 length is 14 residues. Germline-derived CDR1 and CDR2 are SNHLY and FYNNEI. The CDR3, as DNA: TGTGCCAGCAGTTCTACAGGGGAGGGGGCTGGCTACACCTTC. This encodes CASSSTGEGAGYTF. Using reference TRBV2 and TRBJ1-2 for the parts outside the CDR3, the full variable domain is EPEVTQTPSHQVTQMGQEVILRCVPISNHLYFYWYRQILGQKVEFLVSFYNNEISEKSEIFDDQFSVERPDGSNFTLKIRSTKLEDSAMYFCASSSTGEGAGYTFGSGTRLTVV.

V and J are TRBV6-5 and TRBJ2-7; 9 bases fit TRBD1. Germline V gene data show CDR1 as MNHEY and CDR2 as SVGAGI. The CDR3 sequence is 13 residues long. V lost 4 bases to trimming and J lost 6 bases; unmatched junction nucleotides: 4. CDR3 nucleotides: TGTGCCAGCAGTTGGGGACAGGGCGGCGAGCAGTACTTC. Its translation is CASSWGQGGEQYF.

J is TRBJ1-2 and V is TRBV25-1, with unresolved D. Trimming left V 7 bases short and J 5 bases short, with 17 bases between. Germline V lookup: CDR1 MGHDK, CDR2 SYGVNS. This CDR3 contains 14 residues. The chain's CDR3 is CASKGGEQGYGYTF. The CDR3 DNA reads TGTGCCAGCAAGGGCGGGGAACAAGGGTATGGCTACACCTTC.

The V gene is TRBV2, the J gene TRBJ2-1, with 8 bases identical to TRBD1. Germline CDR1 is SNHLY and CDR2 is FYNNEI. V dropped 7 bases and J dropped 5; count of bases not matched to a gene: 16. The CDR3 runs 17 residues. The CDR3 DNA follows: TGTGCCAGCACCTCCACAATCCGGCCAGGGGGCCACAATGAGCAGTTCTTC. Residues: CASTSTIRPGGHNEQFF.

The rearrangement uses TRBV19 and TRBJ1-1, with 8 bases fitting TRBD1. V shed 5 bases, J shed 1 base, and the junction held 9 bases outside the gene matches. CDR3 size: 16 residues. Germline V gene sequence: CDR1 LNHDA, CDR2 SQIVND (reference sequence). CDR3 loop: CASSLGQGDRNTEAFF. As DNA, the CDR3 is TGTGCCAGTAGTCTCGGACAGGGTGATCGGAACACTGAAGCTTTCTTT.

The chain uses TRBV6-5 and TRBJ2-5, with a weak D call TRBD2 (5 bases). V was clipped by 4 bases and J by 4 bases, with 7 bases between them. Germline CDR1 and CDR2: MNHEY and SVGAGI. This CDR3 has 12 residues. The CDR3 DNA sequence: TGTGCCAGCAGTTTCGAGGGAGAGACCCAGTACTTC. Protein: CASSFEGETQYF.

Of note for this clone: The identical CDR3 is also encoded by other nucleotide sequences in the sample. The chain employs TRBV28 and TRBJ1-1; D is perhaps TRBD1 (5 bases). V lost 3 bases and J lost 5, with 7 bases in between. Germline assignment: CDR1 MDHEN and CDR2 SYDVKM. The CDR3 sequence is 12 residues long. The CDR3 reads CASSFGGTEAFF. Written as DNA, the CDR3 is TGTGCCAGCAGTTTTGGGGGAACTGAAGCTTTCTTT.